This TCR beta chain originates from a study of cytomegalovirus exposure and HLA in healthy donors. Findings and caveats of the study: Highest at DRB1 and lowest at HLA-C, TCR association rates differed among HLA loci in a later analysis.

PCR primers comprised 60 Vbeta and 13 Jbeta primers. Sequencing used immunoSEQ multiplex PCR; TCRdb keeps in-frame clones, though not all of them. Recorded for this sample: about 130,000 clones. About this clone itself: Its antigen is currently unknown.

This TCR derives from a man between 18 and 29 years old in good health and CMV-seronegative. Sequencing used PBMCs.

The CDR3 DNA reads as TGTGCCACCAATCGGCTAGCGGGAGGGAGCACAGATACGCAGTATTTT. It is translated as CATNRLAGGSTDTQYF. V usage is TRBV7-9 and J usage is TRBJ2-3; 12 positions match TRBD2. This CDR3 spans 16 amino acids. The ends lost 10 bases at V and 0 bases at J; junction bases unmatched: 8. CDR1 SEHNR and CDR2 FQNEAQ come from the germline V gene (reference sequence).